These 9 T cell receptor beta chains were all obtained from the same sample, sequenced in a study of blood T cell repertoires in COVID-19. Only in-frame clones appear in the TCRdb table, and some are missing; sequencing was by immunoSEQ multiplex PCR. The table shows some 69,000 clones, with 79% occurring only once. Sequenced input: peripheral blood. These receptors originate from a human donor in a cohort sampled during active COVID-19.

This chain links TRBV27 with TRBJ1-1; no firm D call. The ends were cut back, 8 bases at V and 3 bases at J, with 13 bases in the middle. CDR1 and CDR2 from the germline V gene are MNHEY and SMNVEV (reference sequence). This CDR3 spans 13 amino acids. The CDR3 DNA follows: TGTGCCAGCTTCTCCTTCCCCCACACTGAAGCTTTCTTT. Amino acids: CASFSFPHTEAFF.

This rearrangement joins TRBV19 to TRBJ2-7; 7 positions agree with TRBD1. V shed 5 bases and J 5 bases; nucleotides not matched to a gene: 9. The CDR3 is 14 amino acids. The germline gives CDR1 LNHDA, CDR2 SQIVND (reference sequence). In nucleotides, the CDR3 is TGTGCCAGTAGTGACCAGGACAGGAACCACGAGCAGTACTTC. Amino acids: CASSDQDRNHEQYF. The variable domain in full, completed from reference TRBV19 and TRBJ2-7, reads DGGITQSPKYLFRKEGQNVTLSCEQNLNHDAMYWYRQDPGQGLRLIYYSQIVNDFQKGDIAEGYSVSREKKESFPLTVTSAQKNPTAFYLCASSDQDRNHEQYFGPGTRLTVT.

Here the CDR3 reads CASSQEGGETQYF. The CDR3 bases are TGTGCCAGCAGCCAAGAAGGGGGCGAGACCCAGTACTTC. V is TRBV3-1 (or the pseudogene TRBV3-2) and J is TRBJ2-5; TRBD1 agrees at 7 bases. The V and J ends lost 0 bases and 5 bases, in that order; junction bases with no gene match: 0. Germline values: CDR1 LGHDT, CDR2 YNNKEL (reference sequence). CDR3 length: 13 amino acids.

The chain joins TRBV28 to TRBJ2-7; 9 bases fit TRBD1. The CDR3 totals 16 residues. Germline-derived CDR1 and CDR2 are MDHEN and SYDVKM. With 3 bases clipped from V and 0 bases from J, the junction kept 6 bases outside the gene matches. The CDR3 loop reads CASSFFGTGTSYEQYF. CDR3 coding DNA: TGTGCCAGCAGTTTCTTCGGGACAGGGACCTCCTACGAGCAGTACTTC.

Ten or more counts support this clone. The V call is TRBV28, the J call TRBJ2-7; perhaps TRBD1 as D (6 bases). V was pared by 4 bases and J by 12 bases, with 16 bases between. Germline CDR1 reads MDHEN; CDR2 reads SYDVKM. The CDR3 covers 12 residues. The CDR3 loop reads CASSSNRARRYF. In DNA form, the CDR3 reads TGTGCCAGCAGTTCGAACAGGGCCCGGCGGTACTTC.

CDR3 bases: TGTGCCTGGGCAAACCTTCAGGAAGTTCAGCCCCAGCATTTT. Encoded protein: CAWANLQEVQPQHF. The chain links TRBV30 to TRBJ1-5; D gene unclear. CDR1 is GTSNPN, CDR2 SVGIG, per germline (reference sequence). Trimming removed 5 bases from V and 6 bases from J, with 17 bases in between. This CDR3 comprises 14 residues.

CDR3 loop: CASSSLAGGAEQYF. For the CDR3, the DNA is TGTGCCAGCAGTTCCCTAGCGGGAGGCGCCGAGCAGTACTTC. The V call is TRBV6-5, the J call TRBJ2-7; the match to TRBD2 covers 11 bases. Germline assignment: CDR1 MNHEY and CDR2 SVGAGI. Trimming removed 4 bases from V and 6 bases from J; junction bases left unmatched: 5. The CDR3 loop spans 14 amino acids.

This clone was seen ten or more times. The chain is built from TRBV28 and TRBJ1-1; TRBD1 matches at 7 bases. CDR1 and CDR2 (germline): MDHEN, SYDVKM. The V and J ends lost 3 bases and 3 bases, in that order; junction bases with no gene match: 10. The CDR3 loop spans 16 amino acids. CDR3 in DNA: TGTGCCAGCAGTTTTCCTGGACAGGTTGGGGACACTGAAGCTTTCTTT. Amino acid sequence: CASSFPGQVGDTEAFF.

This chain joins TRBV28 and TRBJ1-2; a weak D match, TRBD1 (5 bases). Per the germline V gene, CDR1 is MDHEN and CDR2 is SYDVKM. V was clipped by 8 bases and J by 5 bases, with 12 bases between them. The CDR3 loop spans 12 amino acids. CDR3 amino acids: CASSGGSYGYTF. The CDR3, as DNA: TGTGCCAGCTCGGGGGGATCGTATGGCTACACCTTC.